The rows below give T cell receptor beta chains drawn from one sample of a study of cytomegalovirus exposure and HLA in healthy donors. The repertoire was sequenced with immunoSEQ multiplex PCR; TCRdb's copy has only in-frame clones and lacks some. This table has 120,000 or so clones, less than 80% appearing once. Sample: PBMCs. Receptors originate from a woman aged 45-59 years in good health and CMV-seronegative. Both conserved end residues are part of each CDR3. The D gene is left open where the match is weak. Not all rows give a size; the values are once, few, many and, for expanded clones, a class.

D gene,V gene,J gene,clone size,CDR3 DNA,CDR3 protein
.,TRBV4-2,TRBJ2-3,.,TGTGCCAGCAGCCAAAGTAGAACGGGAGTTTCAGATACGCAGTATTTT,CASSQSRTGVSDTQYF
.,TRBV4-2,TRBJ2-3,.,TGTGCCAGCAGCCAAGATCTTGGCACAGATACGCAGTATTTT,CASSQDLGTDTQYF
.,TRBV4-1,TRBJ2-1,once,TGCGCCAGCAGCCAAGAGTCGAGCTCCTACAATGAGCAGTTCTTC,CASSQESSSYNEQFF
TRBD1,TRBV9,TRBJ1-1,.,TGTGCCAGCAGCGTAGAGGGGGCCCCTCTGAACACTGAAGCTTTCTTT,CASSVEGAPLNTEAFF
.,TRBV14,TRBJ2-7,.,TGTGCCAGCAGCCAGAGTGGGGCAGGAGAGCAGTACTTC,CASSQSGAGEQYF
TRBD1,TRBV6-5,TRBJ2-7,.,TGTGCCAGCAGTTATCTACAGGGGGCCGACGAGCAGTACTTC,CASSYLQGADEQYF
.,TRBV11-2,TRBJ2-5,.,TGTGCCAGCAGCTTAGAACGTCTACAAGAGACCCAGTACTTC,CASSLERLQETQYF
TRBD2,TRBV7-9,TRBJ2-2,few,TGTGCCAGCAGCCCCATGGGGGGGGACACCGGGGAGCTGTTTTTT,CASSPMGGDTGELFF
.,TRBV4-3,TRBJ2-2,.,TGCGCCAGCAGCATCGACTGGACAAACACCGGGGAGCTGTTTTTT,CASSIDWTNTGELFF
TRBD2,TRBV5-4,TRBJ2-7,.,TGTGCCAGCAGCTTGGCCGGCGGGAGGAGCGACGAGCAGTACTTC,CASSLAGGRSDEQYF
.,TRBV19,TRBJ2-7,.,TGTGCCAGTGCGGACCAGGGAGGCTACGAGCAGTACTTC,CASADQGGYEQYF
.,TRBV30,TRBJ2-2,.,TGTGCCTGGAGTGACTTGGGGTTGGGGGCCCTCGGGGAGCTGTTTTTT,CAWSDLGLGALGELFF
.,TRBV5-4,TRBJ2-2,few,TGTGCCAGCAGCTTGGAGTCTAGCTCCGGGGAGCTGTTTTTT,CASSLESSSGELFF
.,TRBV19,TRBJ1-2,.,TGTGCCAGTAGTTCAGGGATTGGCTACACCTTC,CASSSGIGYTF
.,TRBV13,TRBJ1-1,.,TGTGCCAGCAGCTTAATGGTAGGAGGAACTGAAGCTTTCTTT,CASSLMVGGTEAFF
.,TRBV15,TRBJ2-7,.,TGTGCCACCACCGGGAGATACGAGCAGTACTTC,CATTGRYEQYF
.,TRBV2,TRBJ1-1,.,TGTGCCAGCAGTGAAGCGCTCAGGAACACTGAAGCTTTCTTT,CASSEALRNTEAFF
TRBD1,TRBV15,TRBJ2-5,.,TGTGCCACCACCAGACAGGGGGAAGAGACCCAGTACTTC,CATTRQGEETQYF
TRBD1,TRBV28,TRBJ2-7,.,TGTGCCAGCAGTTTCCATTGGAGCGGGGACAGGGGCTCCTACGAGCAGTACTTC,CASSFHWSGDRGSYEQYF
.,TRBV27,TRBJ1-6,.,TGTGCCAGCGGTGAGGTCATCTCACCCCTCCACTTT,CASGEVISPLHF
TRBD1,TRBV18,TRBJ2-7,.,TGTGCCAGCTCACCGATTATGGCCGGGACAGGGACCTACGAGCAGTACTTC,CASSPIMAGTGTYEQYF
.,TRBV28,TRBJ2-4,few,TGTGCCAGCACCACGAGGGCCAAAAACATTCAGTACTTC,CASTTRAKNIQYF
.,TRBV6-6,TRBJ2-7,.,TGTGCCAGCAGTCACAGGGAGTACGAGCAGTACTTC,CASSHREYEQYF
TRBD2,TRBV7-3,TRBJ2-1,.,TGTGCCAGCAGTCCTCGTCAGACTAGCGGGAGAAACAATGAGCAGTTCTTC,CASSPRQTSGRNNEQFF
TRBD1,TRBV7-9,TRBJ2-5,once,TGTGCCAGCAGCGGGCGGACAGGGGCTCAAGAGACCCAGTACTTC,CASSGRTGAQETQYF
TRBD1,TRBV28,TRBJ1-1,.,TGTGCCAGCAGTTCCCCTACTTGGACAGGCGGCACTGAAGCCTTCTTT,CASSSPTWTGGTEAFF
.,TRBV18,TRBJ2-7,.,TGTGCCAGCTCATCGGGACACCTCTACGAGCAGTACTTC,CASSSGHLYEQYF
.,TRBV28,TRBJ1-1,.,TGTGCCAGCAGTTTAGTAGGCAGGTACACTGAAGCTTTCTTT,CASSLVGRYTEAFF
TRBD2,TRBV7-7,TRBJ2-5,few,TGTGCCAGCAGCTCTAGCGGGAGACCCCGGGAGACCCAGTACTTC,CASSSSGRPRETQYF
TRBD2,TRBV7-3,TRBJ2-1,.,TGTGCCAGCAGCTTAGCGGGAGGGAGCCTCAATGAGCAGTTCTTC,CASSLAGGSLNEQFF
.,TRBV7-9,TRBJ2-7,.,TGTTCCAGCAGCCCGAAGTTGGCAGGCCCCTACGAGCAGTACTTC,CSSSPKLAGPYEQYF
.,TRBV7-7,TRBJ1-5,.,TGTGCCAGCAGCCCCGAACAGGGTCAGCCCCAGCATTTT,CASSPEQGQPQHF
TRBD1,TRBV28,TRBJ2-3,.,TGTGCCAGCAGCGACAACCAGGGACAGGGAAGCACAGATACGCAGTATTTT,CASSDNQGQGSTDTQYF
.,TRBV6-5,TRBJ2-7,.,TGTGCCAGCAGTTATGGAGACGAGCAGTACTTC,CASSYGDEQYF
TRBD1,TRBV27,TRBJ2-7,.,TGTGCCAGCACCCCGACAGGGGGTCTCTACGAGCAGTACTTC,CASTPTGGLYEQYF
TRBD2,TRBV9,TRBJ2-5,.,TGTGCCAGCAGGCCTAGCGGGAATATTGAGACCCAGTACTTC,CASRPSGNIETQYF
TRBD2,TRBV6-5,TRBJ2-1,.,TGTGCCAGCAGTTACTCTAGCGGGAGTTACAATGAGCAGTTCTTC,CASSYSSGSYNEQFF
.,TRBV9,TRBJ1-1,.,TGTGCCAGCAGCGTAGGACAGTTCTCCACTGAAGCTTTCTTT,CASSVGQFSTEAFF
.,TRBV28,TRBJ2-7,.,TGTGCCAGCAGTCCGTATCTAGCGTGGGTCGACGAGCAGTACTTC,CASSPYLAWVDEQYF
.,TRBV5-1,TRBJ2-6,.,TGCGCCAGCAGCTTGGCCCAGGGGTACGGCTCTGGGGCCAACGTCCTGACTTTC,CASSLAQGYGSGANVLTF
.,TRBV28,TRBJ2-7,.,TGTGCCAGCAGTTTTGGTGGGAGCTCCTACGAGCAGTACTTC,CASSFGGSSYEQYF
.,TRBV27,TRBJ2-7,.,TGTGCCAGCAGTTTATTGGAGTCTAGGGGCTACGAGCAGTACTTC,CASSLLESRGYEQYF
.,TRBV6-7,TRBJ2-5,.,TGTGCCAGCAGTTACTCGAGGCTAACGGGGACCCAGTACTTC,CASSYSRLTGTQYF
.,TRBV7-8,TRBJ1-5,.,TGTGCCAGCAGCTTAGAAAGGGGTTCGGGTCAGCCCCAGCATTTT,CASSLERGSGQPQHF
TRBD2,TRBV5-1,TRBJ2-7,.,TGCGCCAGCAGCTCCGGGACTAGCGGTTCCTACGAGCAGTACTTC,CASSSGTSGSYEQYF
TRBD2,TRBV4-2,TRBJ2-7,.,TGTGCCAGCAGCCAAGATCTGGGGGGGGGCTACGAGCAGTACTTC,CASSQDLGGGYEQYF
.,TRBV4-3,TRBJ2-6,once,TGCGCCAGCAGCCAAGATGGGGGGAATGGGGCCAACGTCCTGACTTTC,CASSQDGGNGANVLTF
.,TRBV4-2,TRBJ2-1,.,TGTGCCAGCAGCCAAGATAGCCTGCGGGCCCAACGAGTCAATGAGCAGTTCTTC,CASSQDSLRAQRVNEQFF
.,TRBV19,TRBJ2-7,.,TGTGCCAGTAGTAGCAACTACGAGCAGTACTTC,CASSSNYEQYF
.,TRBV30,TRBJ2-7,.,TGTGTCTGGGCAGGGACTGTCCTCTACGAGCAGTACTTC,CVWAGTVLYEQYF
TRBD2,TRBV29-1,TRBJ2-3,.,TGCAGCGTTGTCGCGGGAGAAGATACGCAGTATTTT,CSVVAGEDTQYF
TRBD2,TRBV19,TRBJ2-1,.,TGTGCCAGTAGTAGGGATCTAGCGGGATATAGCTACAATGAGCAGTTCTTC,CASSRDLAGYSYNEQFF
TRBD2,TRBV7-2,TRBJ2-2,.,TGTGCCAGCAGCCCCCGAGGGCGCGGGAGTACCGGGGAGCTGTTTTTT,CASSPRGRGSTGELFF
TRBD2,TRBV28,TRBJ2-1,.,TGTGCCAGCAGTTCCCGACTAGCGGGGGCCACAAGGAGCTCCTACAATGAGCAGTTCTTC,CASSSRLAGATRSSYNEQFF
.,TRBV20-1,TRBJ2-7,.,TGCAGTGCTAGGGCATCGTACGAGCAGTACTTC,CSARASYEQYF
TRBD1,TRBV28,TRBJ1-5,.,TGTGCCAGTCGGAATTCAGACAGGGGCTTTCAGCCCCAGCATTTT,CASRNSDRGFQPQHF
TRBD1,TRBV6-6,TRBJ2-1,few,TGTGCCAGCAGTTACTCGGGACAGGGTTACTATGAGCAGTTCTTC,CASSYSGQGYYEQFF